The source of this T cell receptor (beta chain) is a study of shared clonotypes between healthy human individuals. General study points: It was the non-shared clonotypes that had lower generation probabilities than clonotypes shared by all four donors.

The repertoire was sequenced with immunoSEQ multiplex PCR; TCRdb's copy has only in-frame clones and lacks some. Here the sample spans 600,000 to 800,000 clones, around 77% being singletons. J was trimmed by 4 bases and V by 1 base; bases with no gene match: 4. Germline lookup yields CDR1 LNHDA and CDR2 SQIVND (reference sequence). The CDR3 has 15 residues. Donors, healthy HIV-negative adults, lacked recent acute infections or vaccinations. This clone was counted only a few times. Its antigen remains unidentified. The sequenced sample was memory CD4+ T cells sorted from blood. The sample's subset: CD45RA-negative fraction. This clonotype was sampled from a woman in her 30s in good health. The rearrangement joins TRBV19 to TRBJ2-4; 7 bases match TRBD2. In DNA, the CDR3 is TGTGCCAGTAGTATAGGGACTAGTGGGAAAAACATTCAGTACTTC. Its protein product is CASSIGTSGKNIQYF.